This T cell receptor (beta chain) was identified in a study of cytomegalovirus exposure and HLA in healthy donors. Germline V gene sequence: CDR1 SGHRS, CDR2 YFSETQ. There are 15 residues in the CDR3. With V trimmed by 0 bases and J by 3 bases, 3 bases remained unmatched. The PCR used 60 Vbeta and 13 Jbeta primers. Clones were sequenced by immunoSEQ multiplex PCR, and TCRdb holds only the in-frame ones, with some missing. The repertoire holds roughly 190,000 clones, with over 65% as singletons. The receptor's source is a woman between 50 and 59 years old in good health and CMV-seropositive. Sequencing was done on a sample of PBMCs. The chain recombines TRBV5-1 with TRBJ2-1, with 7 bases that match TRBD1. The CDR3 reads CASSLVSGGYNEQFF. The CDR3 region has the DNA TGCGCCAGCAGCTTGGTGTCAGGGGGCTACAATGAGCAGTTCTTC. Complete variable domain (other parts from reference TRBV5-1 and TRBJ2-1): KAGVTQTPRYLIKTRGQQVTLSCSPISGHRSVSWYQQTPGQGLQFLFEYFSETQRNKGNFPGRFSGRQFSNSRSEMNVSTLELGDSALYLCASSLVSGGYNEQFFGPGTRLTVL.